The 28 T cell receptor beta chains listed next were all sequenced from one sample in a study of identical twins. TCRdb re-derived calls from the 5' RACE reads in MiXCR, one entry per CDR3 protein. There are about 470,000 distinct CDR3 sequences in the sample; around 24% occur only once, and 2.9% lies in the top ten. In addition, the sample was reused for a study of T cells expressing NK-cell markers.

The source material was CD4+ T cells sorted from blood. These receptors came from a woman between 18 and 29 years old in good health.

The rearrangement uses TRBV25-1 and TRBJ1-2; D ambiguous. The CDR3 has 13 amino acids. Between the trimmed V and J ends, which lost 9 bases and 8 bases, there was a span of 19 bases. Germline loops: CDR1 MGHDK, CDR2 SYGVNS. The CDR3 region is CASTERTFGGYTF. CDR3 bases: TGTGCCAGTACGGAACGAACTTTTGGCGGCTACACCTTC.

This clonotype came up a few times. The CDR3 spells CASSYSSEFMASPLHF. DNA of the CDR3: TGTGCCAGCAGTTACAGTTCCGAGTTTATGGCTTCACCCCTCCACTTT. The genes are TRBV6-5 and TRBJ1-6, with no clear D. Germline CDR1 is MNHEY and CDR2 is SVGAGI. V lost 2 bases and J 9 bases, leaving 17 bases between the germline ends. This CDR3 has 16 residues.

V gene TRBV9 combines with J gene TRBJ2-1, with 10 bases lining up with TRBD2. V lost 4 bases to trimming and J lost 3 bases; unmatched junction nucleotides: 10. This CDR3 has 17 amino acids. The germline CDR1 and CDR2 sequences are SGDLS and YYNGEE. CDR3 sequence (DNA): TGTGCCAGCAGCTCCACGCCCGGGACTAGCGTCTACAATGAGCAGTTCTTC. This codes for CASSSTPGTSVYNEQFF.

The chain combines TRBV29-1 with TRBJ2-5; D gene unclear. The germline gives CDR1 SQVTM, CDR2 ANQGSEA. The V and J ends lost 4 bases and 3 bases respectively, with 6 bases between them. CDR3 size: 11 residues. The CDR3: CSVVPEETQYF. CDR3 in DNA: TGCAGCGTTGTGCCAGAAGAGACCCAGTACTTC.

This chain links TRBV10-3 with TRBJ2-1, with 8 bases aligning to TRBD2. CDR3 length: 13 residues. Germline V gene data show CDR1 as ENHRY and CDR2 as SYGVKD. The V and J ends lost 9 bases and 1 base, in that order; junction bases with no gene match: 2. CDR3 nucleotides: TGTGCCATACTAGCGGCTTCCTACAATGAGCAGTTCTTC. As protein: CAILAASYNEQFF.

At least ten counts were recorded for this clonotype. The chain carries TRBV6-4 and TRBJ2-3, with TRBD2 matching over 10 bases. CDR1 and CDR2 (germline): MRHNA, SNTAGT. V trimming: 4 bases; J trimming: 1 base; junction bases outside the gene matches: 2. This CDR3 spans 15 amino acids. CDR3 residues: CASSALAGGTDTQYF. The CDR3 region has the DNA TGTGCCAGCAGTGCCCTAGCGGGGGGCACAGATACGCAGTATTTT.

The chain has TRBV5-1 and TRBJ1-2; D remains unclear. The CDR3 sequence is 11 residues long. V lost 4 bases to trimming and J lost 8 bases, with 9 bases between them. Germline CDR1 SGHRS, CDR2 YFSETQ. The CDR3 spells CASSPDRGYTF. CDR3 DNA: TGCGCCAGCAGCCCGGACCGGGGCTACACCTTC.

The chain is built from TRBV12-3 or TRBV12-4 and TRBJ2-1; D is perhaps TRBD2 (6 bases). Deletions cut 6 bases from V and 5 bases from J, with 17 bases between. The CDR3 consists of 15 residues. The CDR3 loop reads CASSPQRVINNEQFF. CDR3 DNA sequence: TGTGCCAGCAGCCCCCAGCGGGTAATTAACAATGAGCAGTTCTTC.

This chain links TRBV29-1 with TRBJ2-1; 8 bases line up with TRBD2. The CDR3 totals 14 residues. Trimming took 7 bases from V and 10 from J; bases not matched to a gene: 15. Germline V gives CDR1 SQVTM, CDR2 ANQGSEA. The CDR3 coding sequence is TGCAGCGCCTTATCCGGGACTAGTGGGGTGGAGCAGTTCTTC. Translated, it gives CSALSGTSGVEQFF.

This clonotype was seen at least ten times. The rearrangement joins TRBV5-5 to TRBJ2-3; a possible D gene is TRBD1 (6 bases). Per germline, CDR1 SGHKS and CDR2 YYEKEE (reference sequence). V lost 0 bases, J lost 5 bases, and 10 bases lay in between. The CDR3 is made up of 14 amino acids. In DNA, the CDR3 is TGTGCCAGCAGCTTGGACTTACAGGGAGATACGCAGTATTTT. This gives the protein CASSLDLQGDTQYF.

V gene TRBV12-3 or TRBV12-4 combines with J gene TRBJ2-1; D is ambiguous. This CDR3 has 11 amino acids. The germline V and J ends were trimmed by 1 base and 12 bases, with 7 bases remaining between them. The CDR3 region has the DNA TGTGCCAGCAGTTTAGGCGCTTCGCAGTTCTTC. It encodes CASSLGASQFF.

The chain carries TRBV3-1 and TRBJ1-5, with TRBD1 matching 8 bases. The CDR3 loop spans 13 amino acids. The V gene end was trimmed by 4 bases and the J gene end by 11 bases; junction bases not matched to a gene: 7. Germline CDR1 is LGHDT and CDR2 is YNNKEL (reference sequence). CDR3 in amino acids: CASSRQGATTQHF. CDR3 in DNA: TGTGCCAGCAGCCGTCAGGGGGCCACGACCCAGCATTTT.

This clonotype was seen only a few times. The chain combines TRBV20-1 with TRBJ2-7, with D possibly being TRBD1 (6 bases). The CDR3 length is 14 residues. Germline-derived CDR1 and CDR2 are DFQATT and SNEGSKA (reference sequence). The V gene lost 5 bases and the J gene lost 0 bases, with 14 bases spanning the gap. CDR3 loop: CSAFRQEASYEQYF. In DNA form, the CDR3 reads TGCAGTGCTTTTCGACAGGAGGCCTCCTACGAGCAGTACTTC.

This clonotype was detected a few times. The CDR3 bases are TGTGCCAGCAGGGCACTAGCGGCGAACACCGGGGAGCTGTTTTTT. Translated, it gives CASRALAANTGELFF. The rearrangement uses TRBV28 and TRBJ2-2; TRBD2 matches 8 bases. V gave up 6 bases and J gave up 0 bases; unmatched junction bases: 3. CDR3 length: 15 amino acids. The germline V gene encodes CDR1 MDHEN and CDR2 SYDVKM. The variable domain in full, with the rest retrieved from reference TRBV28 and TRBJ2-2, is DVKVTQSSRYLVKRTGEKVFLECVQDMDHENMFWYRQDPGLGLRLIYFSYDVKMKEKGDIPEGYSVSREKKERFSLILESASTNQTSMYLCASRALAANTGELFFGEGSRLTVL.

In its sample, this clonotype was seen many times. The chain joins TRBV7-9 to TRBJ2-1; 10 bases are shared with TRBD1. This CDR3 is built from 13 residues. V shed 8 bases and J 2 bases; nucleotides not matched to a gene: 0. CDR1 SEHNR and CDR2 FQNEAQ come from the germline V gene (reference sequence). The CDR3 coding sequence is TGTGCCAGCGGACAGGGGGCCTACAATGAGCAGTTCTTC. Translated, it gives CASGQGAYNEQFF.

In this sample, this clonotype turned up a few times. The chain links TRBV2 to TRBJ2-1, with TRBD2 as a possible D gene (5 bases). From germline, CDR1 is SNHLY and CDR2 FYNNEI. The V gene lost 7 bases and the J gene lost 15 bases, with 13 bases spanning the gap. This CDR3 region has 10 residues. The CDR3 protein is CASNKPGVFF. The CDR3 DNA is TGTGCCAGCAATAAACCCGGGGTGTTCTTC.

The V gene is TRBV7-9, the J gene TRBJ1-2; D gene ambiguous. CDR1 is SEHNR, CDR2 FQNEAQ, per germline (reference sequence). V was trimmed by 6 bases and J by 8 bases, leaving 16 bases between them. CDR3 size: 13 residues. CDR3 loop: CASRSDPMGGYTF. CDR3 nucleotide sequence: TGTGCCAGCAGGAGCGACCCTATGGGAGGCTACACCTTC.

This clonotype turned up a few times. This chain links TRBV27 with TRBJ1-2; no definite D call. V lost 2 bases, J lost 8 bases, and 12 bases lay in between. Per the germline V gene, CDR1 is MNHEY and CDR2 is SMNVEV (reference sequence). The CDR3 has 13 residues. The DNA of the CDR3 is TGTGCCAGCAGTTTAAATAGGGCTAACGGCTACACCTTC. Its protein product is CASSLNRANGYTF.

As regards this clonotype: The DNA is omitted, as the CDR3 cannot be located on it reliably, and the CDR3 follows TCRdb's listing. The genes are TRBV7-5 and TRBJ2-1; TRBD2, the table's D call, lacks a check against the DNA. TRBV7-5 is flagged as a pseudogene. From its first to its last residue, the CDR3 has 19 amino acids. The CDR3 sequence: CISVSEAYPRSGRGNEQFF.

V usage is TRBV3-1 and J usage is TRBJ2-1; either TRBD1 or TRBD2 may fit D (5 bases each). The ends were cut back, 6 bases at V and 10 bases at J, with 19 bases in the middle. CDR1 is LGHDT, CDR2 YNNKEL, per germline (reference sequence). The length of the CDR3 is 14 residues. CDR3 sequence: CASRPSGTSGEQFF. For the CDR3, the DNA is TGTGCCAGCAGACCATCGGGGACCTCCGGCGAGCAGTTCTTC.

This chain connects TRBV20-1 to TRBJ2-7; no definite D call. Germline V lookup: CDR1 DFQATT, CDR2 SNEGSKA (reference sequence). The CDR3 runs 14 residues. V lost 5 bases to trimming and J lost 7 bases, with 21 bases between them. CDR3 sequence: CSAQDFSPIQEQYF. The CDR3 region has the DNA TGCAGTGCTCAGGATTTCTCGCCAATACAAGAGCAGTACTTC.

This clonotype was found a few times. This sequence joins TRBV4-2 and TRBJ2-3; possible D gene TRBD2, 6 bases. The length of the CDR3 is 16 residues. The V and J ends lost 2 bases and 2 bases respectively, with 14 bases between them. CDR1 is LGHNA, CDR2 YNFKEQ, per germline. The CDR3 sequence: CASSQLSRGSTDTQYF. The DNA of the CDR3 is TGTGCCAGCAGCCAATTGAGCCGGGGGTCCACAGATACGCAGTATTTT.

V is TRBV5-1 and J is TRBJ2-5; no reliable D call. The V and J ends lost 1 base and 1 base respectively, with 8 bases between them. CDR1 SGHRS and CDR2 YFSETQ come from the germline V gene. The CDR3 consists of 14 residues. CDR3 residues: CASSLLSAQETQYF. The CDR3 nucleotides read TGCGCCAGCAGCTTGCTCAGCGCCCAAGAGACCCAGTACTTC. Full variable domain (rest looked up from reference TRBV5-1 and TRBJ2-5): KAGVTQTPRYLIKTRGQQVTLSCSPISGHRSVSWYQQTPGQGLQFLFEYFSETQRNKGNFPGRFSGRQFSNSRSEMNVSTLELGDSALYLCASSLLSAQETQYFGPGTRLLVL.

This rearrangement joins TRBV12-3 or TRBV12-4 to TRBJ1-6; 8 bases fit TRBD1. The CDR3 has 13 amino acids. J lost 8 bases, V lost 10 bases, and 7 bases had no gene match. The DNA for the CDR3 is TGTGCCACCTCCCAGGGGGCGCATTCACCCCTCCACTTT. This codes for CATSQGAHSPLHF.

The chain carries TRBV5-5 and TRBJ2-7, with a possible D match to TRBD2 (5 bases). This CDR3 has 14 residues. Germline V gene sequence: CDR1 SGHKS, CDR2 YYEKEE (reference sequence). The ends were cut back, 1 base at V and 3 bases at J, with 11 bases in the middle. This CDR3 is CASSLTYGVYEQYF. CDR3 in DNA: TGTGCCAGCAGCTTGACCTACGGGGTCTACGAGCAGTACTTC.

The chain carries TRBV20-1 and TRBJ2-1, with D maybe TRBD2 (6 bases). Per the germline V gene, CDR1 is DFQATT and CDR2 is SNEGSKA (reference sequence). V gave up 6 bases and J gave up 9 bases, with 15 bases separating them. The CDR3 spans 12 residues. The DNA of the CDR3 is TGCAGTGCCACCACTAGCCTTGGTGAGCAGTTCTTC. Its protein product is CSATTSLGEQFF.

The CDR3 DNA sequence: TGTGCCAGCAGAGCCGAAGGGAATGAGCAGTTCTTC. The encoded protein is CASRAEGNEQFF. The rearrangement uses TRBV6-6 and TRBJ2-1; D uncertain. V dropped 6 bases and J dropped 7 bases, with 10 bases sitting between them. This CDR3 contains 12 residues. CDR1 MNHNY and CDR2 SVGAGI come from the germline V gene (reference sequence).

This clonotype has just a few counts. Written as DNA, the CDR3 is TGTGCCAGCAGTTACGACATCCTCGGGGAGCTGTTTTTT. Its translation is CASSYDILGELFF. V and J are TRBV6-6 and TRBJ2-2; D gene ambiguous. Germline CDR1 and CDR2: MNHNY and SVGAGI (reference sequence). The germline V and J ends were trimmed by 2 bases and 7 bases, with 8 bases remaining between them. The CDR3 has 13 amino acids.